The 21 T cell receptor beta chains reported below all come from one sample, sequenced in a study of blood T cell repertoires in COVID-19. Sequencing used immunoSEQ multiplex PCR; TCRdb keeps in-frame clones, though not all of them. The table lists approximately 80,000 clones, 65% to 90% of them singletons, with 9.6% in the top ten. Source material: peripheral blood. The origin of the receptors is a man aged 45-65 years with COVID-19, enrolled during active disease.

The chain has TRBV5-1 and TRBJ1-5; tentative D call: TRBD1 (6 bases). The germline CDR1 and CDR2 sequences are SGHRS and YFSETQ. The CDR3 runs 15 residues. The germline V and J ends were trimmed by 4 bases and 0 bases, with 11 bases remaining between them. The DNA for the CDR3 is TGCGCCAGCAGCCAAGGGACAAGTAGCAATCAGCCCCAGCATTTT. It specifies CASSQGTSSNQPQHF. Filled out from reference TRBV5-1 and TRBJ1-5, the complete variable domain reads KAGVTQTPRYLIKTRGQQVTLSCSPISGHRSVSWYQQTPGQGLQFLFEYFSETQRNKGNFPGRFSGRQFSNSRSEMNVSTLELGDSALYLCASSQGTSSNQPQHFGDGTRLSIL.

The rearrangement uses TRBV6-5 and TRBJ2-7, with 8 bases that match TRBD1. V lost 9 bases to trimming and J lost 2 bases; unmatched junction nucleotides: 12. The V gene's germline CDR1 is MNHEY and CDR2 SVGAGI. The CDR3 covers 15 residues. As DNA, the CDR3 is TGTGCCAGTAAACGGGCAGGGGGCGGCCCCTACGAGCAGTACTTC. The encoded protein is CASKRAGGGPYEQYF.

The rearrangement links TRBV5-1 to TRBJ2-1, with TRBD1 matching 7 bases. Germline V gene lookup returns CDR1 SGHRS and CDR2 YFSETQ. Trimming removed 4 bases from V and 7 bases from J; junction bases left unmatched: 8. The CDR3 is 14 residues long. The CDR3 region is CASSPWTGGNEQFF. In nucleotides, the CDR3 is TGCGCCAGCAGCCCGTGGACAGGAGGAAATGAGCAGTTCTTC.

This chain joins TRBV6-6 and TRBJ1-2; D might be TRBD1 (5 bases). The CDR3 contains 16 residues. V was clipped by 2 bases and J by 5 bases, with 18 bases between them. The germline CDR1 and CDR2 sequences are MNHNY and SVGAGI (reference sequence). The CDR3 loop reads CASSYGAARPVYGYTF. In DNA form, the CDR3 reads TGTGCCAGCAGTTACGGGGCAGCTCGCCCTGTATATGGCTACACCTTC.

The chain has TRBV5-8 and TRBJ2-1, with D maybe TRBD1 (5 bases). Trimming removed 9 bases at V and 0 bases at J, with 7 bases between. The CDR3 has 12 residues. Germline CDR1 SGHTS, CDR2 YDEGEE. In DNA, the CDR3 is TGTGCCACGACAGCCTCCTACAATGAGCAGTTCTTC. This translates into CATTASYNEQFF. The whole variable domain, remainder taken from reference TRBV5-8 and TRBJ2-1, is EAGVTQSPTHLIKTRGQQATLRCSPISGHTSVYWYQQALGLGLQFLLWYDEGEERNRGNFPPRFSGRQFPNYSSELNVNALELEDSALYLCATTASYNEQFFGPGTRLTVL.

The chain couples TRBV2 to TRBJ2-5, with D perhaps matching TRBD1 (5 bases). There are 15 residues in the CDR3. Trimming removed 0 bases from V and 9 bases from J, with 17 bases in between. CDR1 SNHLY and CDR2 FYNNEI come from the germline V gene. The CDR3 coding sequence is TGTGCCAGCAGTGAAGCGCTTCGTGACAGATCGGCCCAGTACTTC. Its translation: CASSEALRDRSAQYF.

The chain joins TRBV4-1 to TRBJ2-1; 11 positions match TRBD2. Trimming cost V 3 bases and J 9 bases; bases outside gene matches: 7. Per the germline V gene, CDR1 is MGHRA and CDR2 is YSYEKL. The CDR3 runs to 15 residues. The CDR3 protein is CASSQVGTSGSEQFF. The CDR3 bases are TGCGCCAGCAGCCAGGTGGGGACTAGCGGAAGTGAGCAGTTCTTC.

The chain links TRBV7-3 to TRBJ1-3, with 7 nucleotides matching TRBD1. The germline CDR1 and CDR2 sequences are SGHTA and FQGTGA. Losses at the gene ends were 3 bases for V and 0 bases for J; bases not matched to a gene: 5. This CDR3 is built from 16 residues. The CDR3 spells CASSLGTVSSGNTIYF. CDR3 coding DNA: TGTGCCAGCAGCTTGGGGACAGTCTCCTCTGGAAACACCATATATTTT.

The CDR3 loop reads CASSLSGSWQPQHF. The CDR3 DNA reads TGTGCCAGCAGTTTATCAGGTTCTTGGCAGCCCCAGCATTTT. The chain carries TRBV28 and TRBJ1-5; D gene uncertain. The CDR3 spans 14 residues. V was cut by 1 base and J by 7 bases, with 11 bases left in between. CDR1 is MDHEN, CDR2 SYDVKM, per germline.

V and J are TRBV24-1 and TRBJ1-1, with TRBD1 matching over 9 bases. The CDR3 runs to 13 residues. V lost 7 bases, J lost 5 bases, and 4 bases stayed unmatched. The germline CDR1 and CDR2 sequences are KGHDR and SFDVKD. CDR3 residues: CATRGQGSTEAFF. CDR3 sequence (DNA): TGTGCCACCAGGGGACAGGGTAGTACTGAAGCTTTCTTT.

This clone is a singleton in its sample. V is TRBV11-2 and J is TRBJ1-5, with TRBD1 identical over 12 bases. Germline-derived CDR1 and CDR2 are SGHAT and FQNNGV. Trimming cost V 1 base and J 4 bases; bases outside gene matches: 11. The CDR3 totals 19 residues. The CDR3 nucleotides read TGTGCCAGCAGCTTAGTGAATGGGACAGGGGGCCTGGAAAATCAGCCCCAGCATTTT. It translates to CASSLVNGTGGLENQPQHF.

The chain has TRBV2 and TRBJ1-6; 8 bases fit TRBD1. The trim removed 7 bases at V and 10 bases at J, leaving 9 bases unmatched. The CDR3 consists of 14 residues. Germline assignment: CDR1 SNHLY and CDR2 FYNNEI. The CDR3 sequence is CASTRGTGGSPLHF. The CDR3, as DNA: TGTGCCAGCACCAGGGGGACAGGAGGCTCACCCCTCCACTTT.

The chain links TRBV28 to TRBJ1-5, with 8 nucleotides matching TRBD1. V lost 5 bases to trimming and J lost 3 bases; unmatched junction nucleotides: 6. Germline V lookup: CDR1 MDHEN, CDR2 SYDVKM. The CDR3 extends over 15 amino acids. Here the CDR3 DNA reads TGTGCCAGCAGTCCCTTGGACAGGGACAATCAGCCCCAGCATTTT. Its translation is CASSPLDRDNQPQHF. Based on the CDR3 plus reference TRBV28 and TRBJ1-5, the full variable domain is DVKVTQSSRYLVKRTGEKVFLECVQDMDHENMFWYRQDPGLGLRLIYFSYDVKMKEKGDIPEGYSVSREKKERFSLILESASTNQTSMYLCASSPLDRDNQPQHFGDGTRLSIL.

The gene calls are TRBV18 and TRBJ1-5, with TRBD1 matching over 8 bases. This CDR3 region has 15 residues. The trim removed 5 bases at V and 5 bases at J, leaving 8 bases unmatched. Germline loops: CDR1 KGHSH, CDR2 LQKENI. The CDR3: CASSLRQGPDQPQHF. For the CDR3, the DNA is TGTGCCAGCTCATTACGACAGGGGCCTGATCAGCCCCAGCATTTT.

The chain uses TRBV6-5 and TRBJ2-2; D may be TRBD1 (5 bases). The ends were cut back, 6 bases at V and 3 bases at J, with 5 bases in the middle. The CDR3 is 12 amino acids. Germline CDR1 MNHEY, CDR2 SVGAGI. The CDR3 spells CASSRDTGELFF. DNA of the CDR3: TGTGCCAGCAGCAGGGACACCGGGGAGCTGTTTTTT.

This clone came up once. The gene calls are TRBV15 and TRBJ1-5; D is possibly TRBD1 (5 bases). Trimming removed 0 bases from V and 7 bases from J, with 16 bases in between. This CDR3 spans 16 amino acids. Looked up from germline, CDR1 is LNHNV and CDR2 is YYDKDF (reference sequence). CDR3 sequence reads: CATSRDFGGVYQPQHF. The CDR3 DNA is TGTGCCACCAGCAGAGATTTTGGAGGGGTTTACCAGCCCCAGCATTTT.

The chain uses TRBV11-2 and TRBJ1-3, with no clear D. The CDR3 sequence is 16 residues long. Germline CDR1 is SGHAT and CDR2 is FQNNGV. V lost 2 bases, J lost 0 bases, and 11 bases lay in between. CDR3 nucleotide sequence: TGTGCCAGCAGCTTACGCCCAATACTCTCTGGAAACACCATATATTTT. This gives the protein CASSLRPILSGNTIYF.

V and J are TRBV24-1 and TRBJ1-1; TRBD1 matches at 12 bases. CDR1 and CDR2 from the germline V gene are KGHDR and SFDVKD. The V gene end was trimmed by 3 bases and the J gene end by 2 bases; junction bases not matched to a gene: 3. This CDR3 contains 16 residues. The CDR3 bases are TGTGCCACCAGTGATGGGACAGGGGGCACCAACACTGAAGCTTTCTTT. Its translation: CATSDGTGGTNTEAFF.

CDR3 sequence: CARQGSNQPQHF. The CDR3 bases are TGCGCCAGACAGGGGAGCAATCAGCCCCAGCATTTT. V and J are TRBV10-1 and TRBJ1-5; 7 nucleotides match TRBD1. J was trimmed by 1 base and V by 9 bases; bases with no gene match: 0. Per germline, CDR1 WNHNN and CDR2 SYGVQD (reference sequence). The CDR3 totals 12 residues.

This sequence joins TRBV7-2 and TRBJ2-7; D is unclear. The germline V gene has CDR1 SGHTA and CDR2 FQGNSA. Trimming took 5 bases from V and 0 from J, leaving 11 bases between them. The CDR3 has 14 amino acids. CDR3 DNA sequence: TGTGCCAGCAGCCCCCTTACACCCTCCTACGAGCAGTACTTC. This sequence encodes CASSPLTPSYEQYF.

CDR3 in DNA: TGTGCCAGCAGCCCGTGGCGGGGGGACCACGAGCAGTACTTC. This codes for CASSPWRGDHEQYF. The rearrangement links TRBV3-1 (or the pseudogene TRBV3-2) to TRBJ2-7; 8 nucleotides line up with TRBD2. V lost 4 bases to trimming and J lost 5 bases; unmatched junction nucleotides: 7. The germline V gene encodes CDR1 LGHDT and CDR2 YNNKEL (reference sequence). The CDR3 is made up of 14 amino acids.